The 2 T cell receptor beta chains below were found in one sample sequenced in a study of lymphopenia after photon versus proton radiotherapy (dated by TCRdb to the late 2010s). To prepare the library, the immunoSEQ multiplex PCR assay was applied. The table comes from immuneACCESS by way of TCRdb, which keeps in-frame sequences with V and J called. Part of the clones is missing from these tables; in studies checked, under half for an unresolved V gene and the rest for unknown reasons. This sample has approximately 21,000 clones in its table, and roughly 85% of those were observed once. The ten largest account for roughly 20% of the sample. This material consisted of peripheral blood, taken from a patient treated with photon-based radiotherapy. These receptors were obtained from a man aged 55 to 69 with pancreatic cancer.

The CDR3 DNA follows: TGTGCCATCAGTCTACAGGGTATGAACACTGAAGCTTTCTTT. It yields the protein CAISLQGMNTEAFF. The chain links TRBV10-3 to TRBJ1-1; a weak D match, TRBD1 (6 bases). CDR3 length: 14 amino acids. V dropped 5 bases and J dropped 0 bases, with 10 bases sitting between them. Germline V gene sequence: CDR1 ENHRY, CDR2 SYGVKD.

This clone was seen only once. The V gene is TRBV28, the J gene TRBJ1-5, with D perhaps matching TRBD1 (6 bases). Germline V gives CDR1 MDHEN, CDR2 SYDVKM. Between the trimmed V and J ends, which lost 2 bases and 3 bases, there was a span of 14 bases. The CDR3 has 16 residues. Here the CDR3 reads CASSLMAGALNQPQHF. CDR3 DNA sequence: TGTGCCAGCAGTTTAATGGCGGGGGCCCTCAATCAGCCCCAGCATTTT. The full variable domain, completed using reference TRBV28 and TRBJ1-5, is DVKVTQSSRYLVKRTGEKVFLECVQDMDHENMFWYRQDPGLGLRLIYFSYDVKMKEKGDIPEGYSVSREKKERFSLILESASTNQTSMYLCASSLMAGALNQPQHFGDGTRLSIL.